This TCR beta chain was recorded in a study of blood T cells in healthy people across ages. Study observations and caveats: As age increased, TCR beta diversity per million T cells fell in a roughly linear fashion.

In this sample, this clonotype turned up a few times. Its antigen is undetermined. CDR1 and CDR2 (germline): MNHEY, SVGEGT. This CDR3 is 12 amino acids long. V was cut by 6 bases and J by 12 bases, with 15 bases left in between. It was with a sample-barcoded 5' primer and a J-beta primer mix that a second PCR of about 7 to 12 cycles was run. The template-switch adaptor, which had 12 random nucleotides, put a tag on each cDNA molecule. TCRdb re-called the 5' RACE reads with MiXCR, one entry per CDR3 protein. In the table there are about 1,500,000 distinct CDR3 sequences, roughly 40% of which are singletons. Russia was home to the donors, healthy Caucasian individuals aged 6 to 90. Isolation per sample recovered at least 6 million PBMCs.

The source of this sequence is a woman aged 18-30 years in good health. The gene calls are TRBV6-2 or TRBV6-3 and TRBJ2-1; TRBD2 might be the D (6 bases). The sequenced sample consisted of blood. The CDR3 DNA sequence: TGTGCCAGCAGAATAGCGGAGTTAGCGCAGTTCTTC. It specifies CASRIAELAQFF.